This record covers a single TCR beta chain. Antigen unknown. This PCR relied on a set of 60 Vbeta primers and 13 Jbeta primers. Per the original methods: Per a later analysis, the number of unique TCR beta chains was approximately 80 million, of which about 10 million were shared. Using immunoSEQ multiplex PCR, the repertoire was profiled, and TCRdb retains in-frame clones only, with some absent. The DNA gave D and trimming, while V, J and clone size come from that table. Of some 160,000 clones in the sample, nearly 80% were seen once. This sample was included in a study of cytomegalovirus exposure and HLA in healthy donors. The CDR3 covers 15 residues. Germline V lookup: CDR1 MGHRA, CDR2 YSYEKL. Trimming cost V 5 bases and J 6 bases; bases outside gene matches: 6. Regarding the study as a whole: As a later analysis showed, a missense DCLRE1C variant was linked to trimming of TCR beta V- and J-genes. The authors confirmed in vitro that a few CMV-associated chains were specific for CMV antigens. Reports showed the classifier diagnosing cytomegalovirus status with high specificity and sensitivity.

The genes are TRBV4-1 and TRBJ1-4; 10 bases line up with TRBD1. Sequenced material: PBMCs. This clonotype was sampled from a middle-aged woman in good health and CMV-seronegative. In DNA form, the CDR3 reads TGCGCCAGCAGCAAAGCCGGGACAGGGGATGAAAAACTGTTTTTT. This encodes CASSKAGTGDEKLFF.